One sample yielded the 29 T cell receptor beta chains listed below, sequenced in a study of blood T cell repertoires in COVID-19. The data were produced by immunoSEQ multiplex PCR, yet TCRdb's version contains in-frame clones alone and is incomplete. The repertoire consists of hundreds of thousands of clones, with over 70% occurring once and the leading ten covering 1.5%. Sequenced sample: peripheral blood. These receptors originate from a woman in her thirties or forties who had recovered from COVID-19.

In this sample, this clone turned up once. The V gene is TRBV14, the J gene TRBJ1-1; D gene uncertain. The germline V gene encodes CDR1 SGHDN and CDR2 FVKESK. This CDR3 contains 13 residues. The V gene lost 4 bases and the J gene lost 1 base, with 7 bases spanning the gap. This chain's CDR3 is CASSLISNTEAFF. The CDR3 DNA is TGTGCCAGCAGCCTAATATCGAACACTGAAGCTTTCTTT.

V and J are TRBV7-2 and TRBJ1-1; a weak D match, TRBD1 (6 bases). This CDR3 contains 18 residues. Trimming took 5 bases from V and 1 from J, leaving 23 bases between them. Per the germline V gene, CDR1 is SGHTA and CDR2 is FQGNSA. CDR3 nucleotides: TGTGCCAGCAGCCCAAAAGGGGGAGAGGGCGGGTGGAACACTGAAGCTTTCTTT. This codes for CASSPKGGEGGWNTEAFF.

The CDR3: CASSTYTGTVVHNSPLHF. The CDR3 bases are TGTGCCAGCAGCACATATACCGGGACAGTGGTCCATAATTCACCCCTCCACTTT. J is TRBJ1-6 and V is TRBV5-6; TRBD1 matches at 7 bases. CDR3 length: 18 amino acids. The junction had 15 bases not matched to a gene; V was cut back by 4 bases and J by 5 bases. Germline V gene data show CDR1 as SGHDT and CDR2 as YYEEEE.

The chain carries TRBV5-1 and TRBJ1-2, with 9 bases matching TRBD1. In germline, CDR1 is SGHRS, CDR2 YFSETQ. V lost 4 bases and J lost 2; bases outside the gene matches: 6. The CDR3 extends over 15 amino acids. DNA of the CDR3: TGCGCCAGCAGCACCTCCGGGACAGGGAACTATGGCTACACCTTC. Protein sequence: CASSTSGTGNYGYTF. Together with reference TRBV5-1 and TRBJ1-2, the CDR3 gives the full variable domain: KAGVTQTPRYLIKTRGQQVTLSCSPISGHRSVSWYQQTPGQGLQFLFEYFSETQRNKGNFPGRFSGRQFSNSRSEMNVSTLELGDSALYLCASSTSGTGNYGYTFGSGTRLTVV.

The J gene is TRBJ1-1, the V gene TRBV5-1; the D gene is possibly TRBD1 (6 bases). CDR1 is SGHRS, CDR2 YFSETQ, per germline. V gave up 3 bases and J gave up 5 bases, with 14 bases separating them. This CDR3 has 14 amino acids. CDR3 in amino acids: CASSSRQEATEAFF. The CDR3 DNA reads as TGCGCCAGCAGCTCTAGACAGGAAGCGACTGAAGCTTTCTTT.

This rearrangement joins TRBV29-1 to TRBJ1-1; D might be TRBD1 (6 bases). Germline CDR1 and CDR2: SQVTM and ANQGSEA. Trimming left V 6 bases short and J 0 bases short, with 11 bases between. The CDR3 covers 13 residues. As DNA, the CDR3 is TGCAGCGTGCGACAGGATCTGAACACTGAAGCTTTCTTT. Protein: CSVRQDLNTEAFF. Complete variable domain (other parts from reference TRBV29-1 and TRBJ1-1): SAVISQKPSRDICQRGTSLTIQCQVDSQVTMMFWYRQQPGQSLTLIATANQGSEATYESGFVIDKFPISRPNLTFSTLTVSNMSPEDSSIYLCSVRQDLNTEAFFGQGTRLTVV.

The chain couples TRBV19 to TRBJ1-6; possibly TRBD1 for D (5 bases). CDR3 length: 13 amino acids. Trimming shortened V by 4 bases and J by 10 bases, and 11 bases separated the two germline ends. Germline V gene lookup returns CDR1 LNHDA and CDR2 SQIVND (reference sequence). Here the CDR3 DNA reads TGTGCCAGTAGTACGATGAAGGGGTCACCCCTCCACTTT. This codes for CASSTMKGSPLHF.

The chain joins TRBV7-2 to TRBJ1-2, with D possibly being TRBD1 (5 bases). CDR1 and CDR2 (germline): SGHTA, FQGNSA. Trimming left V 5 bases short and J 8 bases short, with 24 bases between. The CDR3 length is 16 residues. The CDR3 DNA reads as TGTGCCAGCAGCAGGGGCCCGACGGAGCCAGGAAGCGGCTACACCTTC. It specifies CASSRGPTEPGSGYTF.

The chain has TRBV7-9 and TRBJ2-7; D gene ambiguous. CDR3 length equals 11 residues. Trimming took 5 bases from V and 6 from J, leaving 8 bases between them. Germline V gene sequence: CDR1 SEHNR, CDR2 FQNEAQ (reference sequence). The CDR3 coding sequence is TGTGCCAGCAGCCTCCTTAGCGAGCAGTACTTC. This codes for CASSLLSEQYF.

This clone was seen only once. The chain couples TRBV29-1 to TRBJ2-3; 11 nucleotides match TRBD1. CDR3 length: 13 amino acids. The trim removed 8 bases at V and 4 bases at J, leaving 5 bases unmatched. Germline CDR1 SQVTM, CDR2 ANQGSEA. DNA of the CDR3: TGCAGCCTTGGACAGGGGGCTGCAGATACGCAGTATTTT. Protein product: CSLGQGAADTQYF.

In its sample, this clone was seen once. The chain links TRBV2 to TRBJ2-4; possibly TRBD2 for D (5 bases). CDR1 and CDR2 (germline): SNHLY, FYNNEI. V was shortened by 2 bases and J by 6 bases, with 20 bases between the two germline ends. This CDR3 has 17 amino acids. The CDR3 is CASSERFVFGISNIQYF. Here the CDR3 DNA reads TGTGCCAGCAGTGAAAGATTCGTCTTCGGGATTTCAAACATTCAGTACTTC.

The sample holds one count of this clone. The CDR3 is CASSAGQGSEAFF. CDR3 sequence (DNA): TGTGCCAGCAGCGCCGGACAGGGGTCTGAAGCTTTCTTT. The chain uses TRBV9 and TRBJ1-1, with TRBD1 identical over 9 bases. Trimming cost V 3 bases and J 6 bases; bases outside gene matches: 3. The CDR3 is 13 amino acids. CDR1 is SGDLS, CDR2 YYNGEE, per germline.

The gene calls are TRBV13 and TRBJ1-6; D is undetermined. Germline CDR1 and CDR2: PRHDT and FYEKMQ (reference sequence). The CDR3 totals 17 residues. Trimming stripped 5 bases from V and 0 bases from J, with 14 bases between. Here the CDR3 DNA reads TGTGCCAGCAGCCCGCAAGGAGGGAGCTCCTATAATTCACCCCTCCACTTT. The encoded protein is CASSPQGGSSYNSPLHF.

The CDR3 region is CASSLGGGALYEQYF. The CDR3 coding sequence is TGTGCCAGCAGCTTAGGCGGGGGCGCACTCTACGAGCAGTACTTC. This chain joins TRBV7-8 and TRBJ2-7, with D tentatively TRBD2 (7 bases). Trimming left V 1 base short and J 3 bases short, with 13 bases between. The CDR3 has 15 amino acids. Germline CDR1 is SGHVS and CDR2 is FQNEAQ.

The CDR3 DNA reads TGTGCCAGTAGTCCTCGGGCAGGGGGCTTGTGGACTGAAGCTTTCTTT. Translating it yields CASSPRAGGLWTEAFF. This chain links TRBV19 with TRBJ1-1; 8 bases are shared with TRBD1. This CDR3 is built from 16 residues. Germline V lookup: CDR1 LNHDA, CDR2 SQIVND (reference sequence). Germline trimming cut 5 bases from V and 5 bases from J; bases unmatched to any gene: 13.

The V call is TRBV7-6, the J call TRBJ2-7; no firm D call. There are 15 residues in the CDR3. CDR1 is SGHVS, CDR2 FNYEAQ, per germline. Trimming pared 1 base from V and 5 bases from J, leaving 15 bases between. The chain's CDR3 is CASSLGSPSEHEQYF. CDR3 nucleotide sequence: TGTGCCAGCAGCTTAGGAAGTCCTTCGGAGCACGAGCAGTACTTC.

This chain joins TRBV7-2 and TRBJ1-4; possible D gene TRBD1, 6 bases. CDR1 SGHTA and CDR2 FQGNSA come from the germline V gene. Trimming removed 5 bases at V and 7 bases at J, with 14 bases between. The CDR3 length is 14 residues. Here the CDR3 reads CASSPTGSGEKLFF. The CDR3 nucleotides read TGTGCCAGCAGCCCTACAGGGTCTGGTGAAAAACTGTTTTTT. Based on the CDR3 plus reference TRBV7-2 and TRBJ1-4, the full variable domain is GAGVSQSPSNKVTEKGKDVELRCDPISGHTALYWYRQSLGQGLEFLIYFQGNSAPDKSGLPSDRFSAERTGGSVSTLTIQRTQQEDSAVYLCASSPTGSGEKLFFGSGTQLSVL.

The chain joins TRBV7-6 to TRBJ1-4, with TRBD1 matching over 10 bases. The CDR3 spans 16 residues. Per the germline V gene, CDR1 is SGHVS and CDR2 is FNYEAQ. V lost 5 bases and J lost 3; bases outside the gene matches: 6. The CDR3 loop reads CASSARQGAANEKLFF. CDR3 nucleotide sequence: TGTGCCAGCAGCGCCCGACAGGGGGCGGCTAATGAAAAACTGTTTTTT.

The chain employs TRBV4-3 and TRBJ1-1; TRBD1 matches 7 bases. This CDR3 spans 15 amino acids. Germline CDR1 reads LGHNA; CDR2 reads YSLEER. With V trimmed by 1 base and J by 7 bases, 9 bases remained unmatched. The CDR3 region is CASSQGRVTGIEAFF. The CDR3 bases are TGCGCCAGCAGCCAAGGGAGGGTGACAGGGATTGAAGCTTTCTTT.

This CDR3 reads CSVLAPGTGETQYF. In DNA, the CDR3 is TGCAGCGTTCTGGCCCCCGGGACAGGGGAGACCCAGTACTTC. The chain employs TRBV29-1 and TRBJ2-5; 9 nucleotides agree with TRBD1. Per the germline V gene, CDR1 is SQVTM and CDR2 is ANQGSEA. The V segment lost 5 bases and the J segment 5 bases; nucleotides outside the gene matches: 9. This CDR3 has 14 residues.

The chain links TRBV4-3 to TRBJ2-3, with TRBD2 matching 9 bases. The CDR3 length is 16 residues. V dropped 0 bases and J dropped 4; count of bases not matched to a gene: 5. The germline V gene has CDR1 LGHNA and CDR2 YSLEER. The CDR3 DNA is TGCGCCAGCAGCCAAGATCTCCGCGGGGGGGCAGATACGCAGTATTTT. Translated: CASSQDLRGGADTQYF.

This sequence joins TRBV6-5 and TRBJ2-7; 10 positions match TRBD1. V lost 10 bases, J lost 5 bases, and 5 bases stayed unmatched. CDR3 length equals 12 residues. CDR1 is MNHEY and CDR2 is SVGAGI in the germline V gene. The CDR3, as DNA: TGTGCCACCCAGGGACAGGGGAACGAGCAGTACTTC. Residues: CATQGQGNEQYF.

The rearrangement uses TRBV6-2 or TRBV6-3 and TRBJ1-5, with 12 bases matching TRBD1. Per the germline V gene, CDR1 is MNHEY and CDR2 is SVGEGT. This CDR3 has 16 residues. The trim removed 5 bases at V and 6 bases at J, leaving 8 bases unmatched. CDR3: CASSTMGQGAFQPQHF. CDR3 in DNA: TGTGCCAGCAGTACGATGGGACAGGGGGCATTTCAGCCCCAGCATTTT.

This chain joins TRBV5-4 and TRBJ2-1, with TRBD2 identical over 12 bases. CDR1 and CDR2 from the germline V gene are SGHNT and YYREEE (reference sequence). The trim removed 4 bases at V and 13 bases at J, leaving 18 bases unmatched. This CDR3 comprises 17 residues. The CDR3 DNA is TGTGCCAGCAGCGACCCTATGCTAGCGGGGGGGCCGAGTAAACAGTTCTTC. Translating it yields CASSDPMLAGGPSKQFF. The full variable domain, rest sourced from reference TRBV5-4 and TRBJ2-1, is ETGVTQSPTHLIKTRGQQVTLRCSSQSGHNTVSWYQQALGQGPQFIFQYYREEENGRGNFPPRFSGLQFPNYSSELNVNALELDDSALYLCASSDPMLAGGPSKQFFGPGTRLTVL.

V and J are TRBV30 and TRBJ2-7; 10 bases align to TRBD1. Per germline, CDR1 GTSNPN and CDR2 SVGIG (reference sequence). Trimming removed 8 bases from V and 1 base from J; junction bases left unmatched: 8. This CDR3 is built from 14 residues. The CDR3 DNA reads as TGTGCCCAGACCCCGGGACAGGGGTCCTACGAGCAGTACTTC. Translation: CAQTPGQGSYEQYF.

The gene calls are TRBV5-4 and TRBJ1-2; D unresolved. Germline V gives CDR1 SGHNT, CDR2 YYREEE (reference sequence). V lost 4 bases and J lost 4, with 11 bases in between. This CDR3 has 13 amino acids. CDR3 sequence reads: CASSTRGSYGYTF. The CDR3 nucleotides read TGTGCCAGCAGCACCCGAGGTTCCTATGGCTACACCTTC.

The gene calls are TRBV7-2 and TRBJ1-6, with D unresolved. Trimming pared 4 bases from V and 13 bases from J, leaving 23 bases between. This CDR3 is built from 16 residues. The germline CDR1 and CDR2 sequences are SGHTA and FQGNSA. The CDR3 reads CASSSGRGKTPVPLHF. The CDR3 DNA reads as TGTGCCAGCAGCTCGGGGAGAGGAAAAACGCCGGTGCCCCTCCACTTT.

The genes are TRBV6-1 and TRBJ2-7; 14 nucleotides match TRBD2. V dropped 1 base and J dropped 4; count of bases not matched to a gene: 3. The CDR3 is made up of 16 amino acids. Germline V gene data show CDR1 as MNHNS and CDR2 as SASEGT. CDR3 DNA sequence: TGTGCCAGCAGTGAAGAAGGGACTAGCGGGGGATACGAGCAGTACTTC. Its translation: CASSEEGTSGGYEQYF.

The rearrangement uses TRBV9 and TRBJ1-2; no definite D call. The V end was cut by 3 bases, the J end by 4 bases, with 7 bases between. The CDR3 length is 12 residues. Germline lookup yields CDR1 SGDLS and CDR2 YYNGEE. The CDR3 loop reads CASSEQRYGYTF. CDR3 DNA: TGTGCCAGCAGCGAGCAGCGCTATGGCTACACCTTC.